The 7 T cell receptor beta chains below all came from one sample that was sequenced in a study of T cell repertoires in cytomegalovirus infection. These TCRs are of unknown antigen specificity. TCRdb reprocessed the reads via MiXCR and lists one record per CDR3 protein. The data show about 570,000 distinct CDR3 sequences, about 39% seen once. The sample consisted of cultured PBMCs, taken from culture after CMV antigen stimulation. These receptor sequences come from a human donor in good health (CMV status not recorded). Some clones in this sample may be carry-over from other donors' samples.

This chain uses TRBV6-2 or TRBV6-3 with TRBJ2-7, with 9 positions matching TRBD1. This CDR3 comprises 14 residues. V shed 5 bases and J 4 bases; nucleotides not matched to a gene: 6. CDR1 and CDR2 (germline): MNHEY, SVGEGT. CDR3 protein: CASSRTGQGYEQYF. The CDR3 region has the DNA TGTGCCAGCAGTCGTACGGGACAGGGATACGAGCAGTACTTC.

This clonotype was detected once. The V call is TRBV6-8, the J call TRBJ1-1; perhaps TRBD1 as D (5 bases). Germline V CDR1 and CDR2: MNHGY, SAAAGT. With 7 bases removed from V and 4 bases from J, the gap between germline ends came to 19 bases. This CDR3 is built from 15 residues. The CDR3 sequence is CASTKRDSGSTEAFF. The CDR3 DNA follows: TGTGCCAGCACCAAAAGGGACTCTGGGAGCACTGAAGCTTTCTTT.

There are a few counts of this clonotype. A junction boundary mismatches the germline segment, possibly from a read error. V is TRBV6-1 and J is TRBJ2-7; TRBD2 matches at 10 bases. The CDR3 extends over 16 amino acids. Germline lookup yields CDR1 MNHNS and CDR2 SASEGT. The CDR3 DNA is TGTGCCAGCAGTGAGGCCAGCGGGAGGGCCTCCGACGAGCAGTACTTC. Translated, it gives CASSEASGRASDEQYF.

V and J are TRBV4-1 and TRBJ1-5; no reliable D call. Trimming cost V 1 base and J 3 bases, with 10 bases left between them. Germline loops: CDR1 MGHRA, CDR2 YSYEKL. This CDR3 spans 15 amino acids. The DNA for the CDR3 is TGCGCCAGCAGCCAAGGGGCGCTAGTCAATCAGCCCCAGCATTTT. Amino acid sequence: CASSQGALVNQPQHF.

The V and J genes are TRBV6-5 and TRBJ2-1; either TRBD1 or TRBD2 may supply D (5 bases each). CDR3 size: 15 residues. Trimming left V 6 bases short and J 5 bases short, with 17 bases between. CDR1 and CDR2 (germline): MNHEY, SVGAGI. In nucleotides, the CDR3 is TGTGCCAGCAGCCCAGAGGGGTCCCCGCACAATGAGCAGTTCTTC. This codes for CASSPEGSPHNEQFF.

This clonotype was picked up a small number of times. The rearrangement joins TRBV4-1 to TRBJ2-7; weak D call: TRBD1 (6 bases). Germline V gives CDR1 MGHRA, CDR2 YSYEKL. The V gene lost 3 bases and the J gene lost 0 bases, with 12 bases spanning the gap. The CDR3 loop spans 15 amino acids. CDR3 sequence (DNA): TGCGCCAGCAGCCACCCGGACAGAGACTCCTACGAGCAGTACTTC. Its translation: CASSHPDRDSYEQYF.

The gene calls are TRBV19 and TRBJ1-2; D is possibly TRBD1 (5 bases). V lost 4 bases and J 0 bases, leaving 9 bases between the germline ends. The CDR3 consists of 14 residues. Germline V gene data show CDR1 as LNHDA and CDR2 as SQIVND (reference sequence). As DNA, the CDR3 is TGTGCCAGTAGTAACAGGAGAGCTAACTATGGCTACACCTTC. It specifies CASSNRRANYGYTF.